This is a list of T cell receptor beta chains from one sample in a study of T cells after yellow fever vaccination. TCRdb reanalysed the 5' RACE reads using MiXCR and keeps one entry per CDR3 protein. The sample records 95,000 to 150,000 distinct CDR3 sequences, 12% to 15% being singletons. This sample comprised CD8+ T cells sorted from PBMCs, obtained 5 days after the yellow fever booster vaccination. These receptors were obtained from a man younger than 35 who received the YFV17D yellow fever vaccine. Both conserved end residues are part of each CDR3. The D gene is left open where the match is weak.

V	J	length	D	CDR3
TRBV7-2	TRBJ2-3	15	-	CASSRLGRHTDTQYF
TRBV6-5	TRBJ1-2	15	-	CASSYSTAWDYGYTF
TRBV12-3/TRBV12-4	TRBJ2-3	14	-	CASSVLGGTDTQYF
TRBV12-3/TRBV12-4	TRBJ1-2	17	-	CASSTSDSQMLDYGYTF
TRBV9	TRBJ1-5	15	-	CASSVGRGDHQPQHF
TRBV4-1	TRBJ1-4	13	-	CASSQGYAADLFF
TRBV2	TRBJ1-1	16	-	CASSDVGRSMNTEAFF
TRBV9	TRBJ2-3	15	TRBD2	CASSGGGGGTDTQYF
TRBV5-5	TRBJ2-1	14	-	CASNLAWGSHEQFF
TRBV28	TRBJ2-2	15	TRBD1	CASSPDRVGTGELFF
TRBV28	TRBJ2-5	15	-	CASSLLARQRTTQYF
TRBV14	TRBJ2-1	15	-	CASSQIFSSYNEQFF
TRBV20-1	TRBJ2-1	15	TRBD2	CSASRLAETYNEQFF
TRBV20-1	TRBJ1-3	15	-	CSARDEGRMRNTIYF
TRBV12-3/TRBV12-4	TRBJ2-1	14	TRBD2	CASPAGGAHNEQFF
TRBV7-7	TRBJ2-1	13	-	CASSVAGFNEQFF
TRBV14	TRBJ2-5	15	-	CASSQDYGRPETQYF
TRBV7-6	TRBJ1-1	13	-	CASSLAGNTEAFF
TRBV7-2	TRBJ2-3	19	TRBD2	CASSEEPPTSGGNTDTQYF
TRBV3-1	TRBJ2-7	13	-	CASSLPGSYEQYF
TRBV9	TRBJ2-1	12	-	CASSVVPYEQFF
TRBV9	TRBJ2-7	13	TRBD1	CASSVSGGFEQYF
TRBV3-1	TRBJ2-3	15	-	CASSPGLAVGDTQYF
TRBV4-3	TRBJ2-1	13	-	CASSQGTENEQFF
TRBV6-5	TRBJ2-1	16	TRBD2	CASRPFERGGYNEQFF
TRBV3-1	TRBJ2-7	13	-	CASSVGTAGEQYF
TRBV6-5	TRBJ2-1	13	-	CASSYSGNNEQFF
TRBV5-1	TRBJ2-5	14	-	CASSSRYLQETQYF
TRBV6-2/TRBV6-3	TRBJ1-5	13	-	CASSPRESQPQHF
TRBV20-1	TRBJ2-3	11	-	CSAKPAGTQYF
TRBV4-1	TRBJ2-2	17	TRBD2	CASSPKGTSSVTGELFF
TRBV5-1	TRBJ1-1	12	TRBD1	CASSWGTGEAFF
TRBV5-4	TRBJ2-1	12	-	CASSLTWDEQFF
TRBV19	TRBJ2-5	18	-	CASSIEVGSGGNQETQYF
TRBV5-6	TRBJ2-5	13	-	CASSRDVGETQYF
TRBV12-3/TRBV12-4	TRBJ2-5	16	TRBD1	CASSALQDRDQETQYF
TRBV12-3/TRBV12-4	TRBJ2-7	13	-	CASSFGSVYEQYF
TRBV5-5	TRBJ2-5	14	-	CASSLAGGPGTQYF
TRBV11-3	TRBJ2-1	18	TRBD2	CASSLDPGLAGATREQFF
TRBV7-8	TRBJ1-5	15	-	CASSPNRARNQPQHF
TRBV2	TRBJ2-7	16	TRBD2	CASSEELAGVAYEQYF